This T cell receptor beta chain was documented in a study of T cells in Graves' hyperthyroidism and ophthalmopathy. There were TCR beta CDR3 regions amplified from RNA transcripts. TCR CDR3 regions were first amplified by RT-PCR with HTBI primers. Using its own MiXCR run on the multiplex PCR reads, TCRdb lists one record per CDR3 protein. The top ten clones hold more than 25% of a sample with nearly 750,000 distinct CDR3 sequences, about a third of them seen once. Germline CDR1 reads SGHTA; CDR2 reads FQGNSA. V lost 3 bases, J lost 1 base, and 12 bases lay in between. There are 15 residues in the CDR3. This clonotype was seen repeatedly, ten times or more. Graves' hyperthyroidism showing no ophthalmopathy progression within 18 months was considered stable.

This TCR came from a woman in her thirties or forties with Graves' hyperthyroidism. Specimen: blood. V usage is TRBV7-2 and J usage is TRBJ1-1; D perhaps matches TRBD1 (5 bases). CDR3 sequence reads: CASSLGGGANTEAFF. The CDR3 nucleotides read TGTGCCAGCAGCTTGGGCGGCGGGGCGAACACTGAAGCTTTCTTT.